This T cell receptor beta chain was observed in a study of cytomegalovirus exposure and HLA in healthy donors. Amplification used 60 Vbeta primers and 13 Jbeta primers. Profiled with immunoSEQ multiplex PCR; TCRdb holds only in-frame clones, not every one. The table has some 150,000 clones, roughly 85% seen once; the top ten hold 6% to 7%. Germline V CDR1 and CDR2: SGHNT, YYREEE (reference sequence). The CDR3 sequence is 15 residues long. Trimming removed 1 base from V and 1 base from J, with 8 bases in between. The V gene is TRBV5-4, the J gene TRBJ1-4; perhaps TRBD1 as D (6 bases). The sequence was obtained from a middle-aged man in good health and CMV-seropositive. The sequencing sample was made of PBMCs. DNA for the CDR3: TGTGCCAGCAGCTTGCAGGGGCGAACTAATGAAAAACTGTTTTTT. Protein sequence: CASSLQGRTNEKLFF.